This T cell receptor (beta chain) was documented in a study of monozygotic twins with cystic fibrosis. The protocol was immunoSEQ multiplex PCR, while the TCRdb copy is restricted to in-frame clones and leaves out a portion. In the table there are about 30,000 clones, roughly nine tenths of which are singletons. The CDR3 sequence is 11 residues long. With 6 bases removed from V and 2 bases from J, the gap between germline ends came to 5 bases. Looked up from germline, CDR1 is DFQATT and CDR2 is SNEGSKA (reference sequence). Sequencing was done on a sample of blood. The chain joins TRBV20-1 to TRBJ2-1; D unresolved. The receptor's source is a girl aged 2 to 10 with cystic fibrosis. Here the CDR3 DNA reads TGCAGTGCAACTACCTACAATGAGCAGTTCTTC. It is translated as CSATTYNEQFF.